This T cell receptor (beta chain) was sequenced in a study of CD8 T cells in Susac syndrome. Study in general: Patients with Susac syndrome were therapy-naive, on corticosteroids, or on intravenous immunoglobulin alone at blood draw.

Sequencing targeted TCR beta in blood CD8+ and CD4+ T cells. Susac syndrome patients met recently defined diagnostic criteria for definite or probable disease. CDR3 size: 15 residues. V was pared by 3 bases and J by 2 bases, with 13 bases between. Germline V lookup: CDR1 MGHDK, CDR2 SYGVNS. The authors reverse transcribed about 0.5 to 1 ug RNA with random hexamers. The method of amplification for TCR beta CDR3 was immunoSEQ multiplex PCR, covering 54 Vbeta and 13 Jbeta. TCRdb independently ran MiXCR on the immunoSEQ multiplex PCR reads; one entry per CDR3 protein. The sample consists of under 200,000 distinct CDR3 sequences, about 91% of them appearing once. This clonotype occurred once.

Source material: CD4+ T cells from PBMCs. The sequence came from a human donor with Susac syndrome. The rearrangement joins TRBV25-1 to TRBJ2-5; no clear D gene. The CDR3 loop is CASSDYSRSQETQYF. The CDR3 coding sequence is TGTGCCAGCAGTGACTATAGTAGGAGTCAAGAGACCCAGTACTTC.